This T cell receptor beta chain emerged from a study of T cell responses to AZD1222 COVID-19 vaccine. General observations from the study: Sampled repertoires all dated from after the peak T cell response.

The CDR3 extends over 15 amino acids. The V and J ends lost 4 bases and 4 bases, in that order; junction bases with no gene match: 6. Germline CDR1 and CDR2: MGHDK and SYGVNS. Concerning this clone: The antigen remains unidentified.

Method: immunoSEQ multiplex PCR; TCRdb's copy keeps in-frame clones and lacks some. The sample shows tens of thousands of clones, about 93% of them seen only once. This receptor was identified in an adult who received the AZD1222 COVID-19 vaccine. The V and J genes are TRBV25-1 and TRBJ1-5, with TRBD1 identical over 8 bases. The sample was peripheral blood, taken 28 days after the second AZD1222 dose. As DNA, the CDR3 is TGTGCCAGCAGTGCGACAGGGGCTGGGAATCAGCCCCAGCATTTT. Protein product: CASSATGAGNQPQHF.